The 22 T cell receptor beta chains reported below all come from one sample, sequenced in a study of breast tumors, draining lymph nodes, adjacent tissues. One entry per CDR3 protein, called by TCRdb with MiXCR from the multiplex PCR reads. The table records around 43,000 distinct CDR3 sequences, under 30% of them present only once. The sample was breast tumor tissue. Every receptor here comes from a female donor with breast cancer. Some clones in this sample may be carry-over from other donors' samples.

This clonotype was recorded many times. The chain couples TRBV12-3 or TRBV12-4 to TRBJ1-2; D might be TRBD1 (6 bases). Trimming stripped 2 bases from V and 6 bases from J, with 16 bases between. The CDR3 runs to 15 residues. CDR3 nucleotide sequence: TGTGCCAGCAGTTTATTTGGGGGGCAAGGGGATGGCTACACCTTC. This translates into CASSLFGGQGDGYTF.

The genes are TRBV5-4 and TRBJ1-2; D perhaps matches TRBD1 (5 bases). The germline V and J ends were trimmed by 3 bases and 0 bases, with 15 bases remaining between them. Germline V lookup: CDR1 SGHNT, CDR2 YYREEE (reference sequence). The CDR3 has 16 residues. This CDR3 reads CASSSVGHFPNYGYTF. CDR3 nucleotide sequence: TGTGCCAGCAGCTCAGTTGGACACTTTCCTAACTATGGCTACACCTTC.

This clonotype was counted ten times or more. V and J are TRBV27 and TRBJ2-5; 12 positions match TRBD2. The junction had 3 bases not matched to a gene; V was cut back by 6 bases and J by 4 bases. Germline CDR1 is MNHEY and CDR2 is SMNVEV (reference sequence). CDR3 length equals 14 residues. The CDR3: CASSSSGRAETQYF. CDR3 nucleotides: TGTGCCAGCAGCTCTAGCGGGAGGGCAGAGACCCAGTACTTC.

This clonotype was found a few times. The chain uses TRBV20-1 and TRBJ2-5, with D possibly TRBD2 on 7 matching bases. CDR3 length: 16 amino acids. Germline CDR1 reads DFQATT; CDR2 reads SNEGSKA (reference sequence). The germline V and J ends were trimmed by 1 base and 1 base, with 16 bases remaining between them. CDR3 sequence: CSARASEGGLQETQYF. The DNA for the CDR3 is TGCAGTGCTAGAGCCTCGGAGGGGGGGCTCCAAGAGACCCAGTACTTC.

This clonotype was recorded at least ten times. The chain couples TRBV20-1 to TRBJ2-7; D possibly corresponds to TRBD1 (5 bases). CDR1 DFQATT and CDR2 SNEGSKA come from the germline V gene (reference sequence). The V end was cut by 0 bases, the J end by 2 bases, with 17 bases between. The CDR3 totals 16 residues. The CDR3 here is CSARDAQGVFPYEQYF. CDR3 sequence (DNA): TGCAGTGCTAGAGATGCCCAGGGTGTATTCCCCTACGAGCAGTACTTC.

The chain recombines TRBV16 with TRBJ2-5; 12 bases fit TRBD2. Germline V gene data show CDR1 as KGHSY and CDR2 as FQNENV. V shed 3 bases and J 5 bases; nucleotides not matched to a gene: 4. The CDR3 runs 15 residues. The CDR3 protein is CASSQRLAGVETQYF. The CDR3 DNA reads TGTGCCAGCAGCCAGCGACTAGCGGGGGTCGAGACCCAGTACTTC.

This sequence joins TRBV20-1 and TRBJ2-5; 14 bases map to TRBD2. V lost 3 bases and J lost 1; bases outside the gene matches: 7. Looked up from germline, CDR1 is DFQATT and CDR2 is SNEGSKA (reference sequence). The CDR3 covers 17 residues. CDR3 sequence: CSARGTSGGLLQETQYF. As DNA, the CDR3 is TGCAGTGCTAGGGGGACTAGCGGGGGCCTACTCCAAGAGACCCAGTACTTC.

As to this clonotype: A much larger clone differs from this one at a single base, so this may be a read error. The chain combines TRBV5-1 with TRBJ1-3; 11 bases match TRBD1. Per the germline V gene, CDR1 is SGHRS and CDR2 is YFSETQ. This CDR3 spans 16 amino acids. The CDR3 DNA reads TGCGCCAGCAGCTGGGGGACAGGGGGAGTTGGAAAAACCATATATTTT. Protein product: CASSWGTGGVGKTIYF. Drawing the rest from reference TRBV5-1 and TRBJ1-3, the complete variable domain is KAGVTQTPRYLIKTRGQQVTLSCSPISGHRSVSWYQQTPGQGLQFLFEYFSETQRNKGNFPGRFSGRQFSNSRSEMNVSTLELGDSALYLCASSWGTGGVGKTIYFGEGSWLTVV.

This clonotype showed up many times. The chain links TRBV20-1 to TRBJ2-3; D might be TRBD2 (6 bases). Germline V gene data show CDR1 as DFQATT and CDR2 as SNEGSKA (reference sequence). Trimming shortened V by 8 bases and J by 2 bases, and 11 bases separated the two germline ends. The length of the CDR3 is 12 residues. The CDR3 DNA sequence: TGCAGTACCCGGGACTTCACAGATACGCAGTATTTT. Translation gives CSTRDFTDTQYF.

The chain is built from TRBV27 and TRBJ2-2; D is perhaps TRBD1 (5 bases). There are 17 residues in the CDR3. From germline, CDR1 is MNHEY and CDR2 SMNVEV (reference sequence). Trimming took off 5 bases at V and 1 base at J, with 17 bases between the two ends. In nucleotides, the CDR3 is TGTGCCAGCAGTCCCGGACACGGTATCTTGAACACCGGGGAGCTGTTTTTT. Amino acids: CASSPGHGILNTGELFF.

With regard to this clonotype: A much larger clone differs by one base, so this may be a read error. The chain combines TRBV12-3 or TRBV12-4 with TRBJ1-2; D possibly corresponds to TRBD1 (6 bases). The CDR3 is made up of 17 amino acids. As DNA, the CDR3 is TGTGCCTGCAGCAAGGTGGGGGGCCCCGGGAGGCTCTATGGCTACACCTTC. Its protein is CACSKVGGPGRLYGYTF.

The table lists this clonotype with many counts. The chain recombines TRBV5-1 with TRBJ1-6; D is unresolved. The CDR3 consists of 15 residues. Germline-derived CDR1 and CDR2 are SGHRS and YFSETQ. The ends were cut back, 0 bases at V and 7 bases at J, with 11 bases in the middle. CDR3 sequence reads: CASSLEGPVNSPLHF. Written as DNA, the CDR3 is TGCGCCAGCAGCTTGGAAGGACCAGTGAATTCACCCCTCCACTTT.

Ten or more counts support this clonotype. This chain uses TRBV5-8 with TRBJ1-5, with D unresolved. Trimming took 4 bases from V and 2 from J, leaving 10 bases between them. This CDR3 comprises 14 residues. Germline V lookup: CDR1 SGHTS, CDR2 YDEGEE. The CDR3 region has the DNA TGTGCCAGCAGCCCACGAGGCCGCAATCAGCCCCAGCATTTT. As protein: CASSPRGRNQPQHF.

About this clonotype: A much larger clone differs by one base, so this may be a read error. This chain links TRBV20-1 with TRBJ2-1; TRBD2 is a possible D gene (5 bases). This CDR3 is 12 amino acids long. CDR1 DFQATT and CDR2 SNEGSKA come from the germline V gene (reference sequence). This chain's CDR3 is CSANGLNNVQFF. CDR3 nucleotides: TGCAGTGCTAACGGACTGAACAATGTGCAGTTCTTC.

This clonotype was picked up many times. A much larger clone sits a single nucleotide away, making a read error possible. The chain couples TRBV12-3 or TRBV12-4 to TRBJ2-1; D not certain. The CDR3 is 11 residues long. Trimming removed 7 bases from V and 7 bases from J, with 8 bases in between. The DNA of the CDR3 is TGTGCCAGCACCTTAGGGAATGAGCAGTTCTTC. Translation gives CASTLGNEQFF.

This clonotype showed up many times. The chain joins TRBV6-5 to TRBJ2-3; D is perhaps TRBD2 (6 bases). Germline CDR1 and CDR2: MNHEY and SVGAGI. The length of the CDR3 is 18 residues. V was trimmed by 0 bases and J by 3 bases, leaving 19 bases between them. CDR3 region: CASSYSTSGGRETDTQYF. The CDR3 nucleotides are TGTGCCAGCAGTTACTCGACTTCGGGTGGGCGGGAAACAGATACGCAGTATTTT.

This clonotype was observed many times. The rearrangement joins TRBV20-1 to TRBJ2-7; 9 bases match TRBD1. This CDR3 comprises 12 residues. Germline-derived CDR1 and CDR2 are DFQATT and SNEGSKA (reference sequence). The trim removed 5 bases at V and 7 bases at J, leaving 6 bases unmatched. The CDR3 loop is CSAGRDREEQYF. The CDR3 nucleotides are TGCAGTGCTGGCCGGGACAGGGAAGAGCAGTACTTC.

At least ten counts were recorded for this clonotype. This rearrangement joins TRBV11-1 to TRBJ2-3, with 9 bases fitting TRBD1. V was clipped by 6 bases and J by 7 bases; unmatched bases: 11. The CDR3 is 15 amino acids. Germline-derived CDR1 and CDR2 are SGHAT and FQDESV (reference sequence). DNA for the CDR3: TGTGCCAGCAGTTCATGGGACAGGGACGAACATACGCAGTATTTT. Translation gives CASSSWDRDEHTQYF.

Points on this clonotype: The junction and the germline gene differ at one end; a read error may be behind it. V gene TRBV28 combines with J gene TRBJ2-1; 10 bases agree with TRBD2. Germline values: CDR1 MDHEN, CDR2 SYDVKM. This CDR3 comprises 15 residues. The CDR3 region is CASTQGLATYNERFF. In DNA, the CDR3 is TGTGCCAGCACCCAGGGACTAGCGACTTACAATGAGCGGTTCTTC.

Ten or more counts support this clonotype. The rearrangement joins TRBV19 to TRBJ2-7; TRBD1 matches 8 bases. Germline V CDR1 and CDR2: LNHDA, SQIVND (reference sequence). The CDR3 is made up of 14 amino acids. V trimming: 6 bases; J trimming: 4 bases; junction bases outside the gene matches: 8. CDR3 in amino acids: CASSSDRGPYEQYF. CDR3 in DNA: TGTGCCAGTAGCAGCGACAGGGGCCCTTACGAGCAGTACTTC.

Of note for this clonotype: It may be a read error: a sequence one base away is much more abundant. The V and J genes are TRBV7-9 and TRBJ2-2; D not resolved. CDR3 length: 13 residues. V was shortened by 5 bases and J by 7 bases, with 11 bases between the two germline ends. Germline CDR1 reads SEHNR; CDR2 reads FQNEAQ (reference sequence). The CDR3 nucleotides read TGTGCCAGCAGCCCGGGTCGTGTCGGGGAGCTGTTTTTT. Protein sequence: CASSPGRVGELFF.

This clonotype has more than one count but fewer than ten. The CDR3 sequence is CASSVQRKETQYF. Written as DNA, the CDR3 is TGTGCCAGCAGTGTGCAAAGAAAAGAGACCCAGTACTTC. The V gene is TRBV6-1, the J gene TRBJ2-5; D is undetermined. Germline lookup yields CDR1 MNHNS and CDR2 SASEGT. The CDR3 has 13 amino acids. The V and J ends lost 4 bases and 3 bases respectively, with 9 bases between them.